The 30 T cell receptor beta chains given below trace back to one sample, sequenced in a study of T cell repertoires in cytomegalovirus infection. TCRdb analysed the reads with MiXCR anew, one entry per CDR3 protein. Here the sample spans some 24,000 distinct CDR3 sequences, about 23% being singletons. These receptors are not linked to any known antigen. Sequenced here: CD8+ T cells from cultured PBMCs, sampled from culture after CMV antigen stimulation. The source of these receptors is a human donor in good health (CMV status not recorded). Some clones in this sample may be carry-over from other donors' samples.

J is TRBJ2-1 and V is TRBV4-2, with a weak D call TRBD2 (5 bases). CDR3 length equals 15 residues. The V end was cut by 2 bases, the J end by 7 bases, with 15 bases between. In germline, CDR1 is LGHNA, CDR2 YNFKEQ. This CDR3 is CASSQTYGGGNEQFF. The CDR3 coding sequence is TGTGCCAGCAGCCAAACCTACGGAGGCGGGAATGAGCAGTTCTTC.

This clonotype was seen repeatedly, ten times or more. The CDR3 spells CASKGLLAGGRETQYF. As DNA, the CDR3 is TGTGCCAGCAAGGGGCTACTAGCGGGGGGGCGGGAGACCCAGTACTTC. The chain carries TRBV6-1 and TRBJ2-5; TRBD2 agrees at 13 bases. The CDR3 covers 16 residues. Trimming at V came to 7 bases and at J to 5 bases, leaving 10 bases not matched to a gene. Germline lookup yields CDR1 MNHNS and CDR2 SASEGT.

This chain uses TRBV4-1 with TRBJ1-2, with 9 bases identical to TRBD1. J was trimmed by 8 bases and V by 0 bases; bases with no gene match: 10. Germline loops: CDR1 MGHRA, CDR2 YSYEKL. CDR3 length: 16 residues. CDR3 DNA: TGCGCCAGCAGCCAAGAGGGGACAGGGCTGATTCTGGGCTACACCTTC. This translates into CASSQEGTGLILGYTF.

This chain connects TRBV20-1 to TRBJ2-3, with 8 nucleotides matching TRBD2. Germline CDR1 is DFQATT and CDR2 is SNEGSKA (reference sequence). Trimming cost V 6 bases and J 5 bases; bases outside gene matches: 10. The CDR3 spans 14 residues. CDR3 in DNA: TGCAGTGCAATCGACGGGGGGGCCGGAGATACGCAGTATTTT. Translation: CSAIDGGAGDTQYF.

This chain joins TRBV6-2 or TRBV6-3 and TRBJ2-1; TRBD1 or TRBD2 may be the D gene (6 bases each). Germline lookup yields CDR1 MNHEY and CDR2 SVGEGT. The CDR3 loop spans 15 amino acids. Trimming took 10 bases from V and 3 from J, leaving 19 bases between them. This chain's CDR3 is CATAGGPRIYNEQFF. In nucleotides, the CDR3 is TGTGCCACCGCTGGGGGGCCAAGGATCTACAATGAGCAGTTCTTC.

This chain uses TRBV29-1 with TRBJ2-1; D not resolved. The CDR3 contains 15 residues. The V gene's germline CDR1 is SQVTM and CDR2 ANQGSEA. V was clipped by 1 base and J by 6 bases, with 16 bases between them. CDR3 nucleotides: TGCAGCGTTGAAGTCCCTGGGTCCGGCATCAATGAGCAGTTCTTC. Its protein product is CSVEVPGSGINEQFF.

The chain combines TRBV7-9 with TRBJ2-5, with unresolved D. V shed 5 bases and J shed 5 bases, with 12 bases lying between them. Germline V gene lookup returns CDR1 SEHNR and CDR2 FQNEAQ (reference sequence). The CDR3 has 13 residues. CDR3 protein: CASSRSSGETQYF. The CDR3 nucleotides read TGTGCCAGCAGCCGTTCGTCCGGTGAGACCCAGTACTTC.

The V and J genes are TRBV28 and TRBJ2-7, with 14 bases aligning to TRBD2. This CDR3 comprises 15 residues. V lost 4 bases to trimming and J lost 3 bases; unmatched junction nucleotides: 2. Germline CDR1 is MDHEN and CDR2 is SYDVKM. The DNA for the CDR3 is TGTGCCAGCAGTTCCGGGACTAGCGGGGGCTACGAGCAGTACTTC. It encodes CASSSGTSGGYEQYF.

This clonotype occurred many times. The chain is built from TRBV7-2 and TRBJ2-7; TRBD2 matches at 7 bases. The CDR3 loop spans 14 amino acids. Germline-derived CDR1 and CDR2 are SGHTA and FQGNSA. The V and J ends lost 6 bases and 1 base, in that order; junction bases with no gene match: 6. Written as DNA, the CDR3 is TGTGCCAGCAGACCAGGGCGGGGGTCCTACGAGCAGTACTTC. Its protein product is CASRPGRGSYEQYF.

The rearrangement uses TRBV12-3 or TRBV12-4 and TRBJ1-5; perhaps TRBD1 as D (5 bases). Trimming removed 6 bases from V and 0 bases from J, with 15 bases in between. The CDR3 contains 16 residues. The CDR3 protein is CASRAPGDYSNQPQHF. The CDR3 DNA is TGTGCCAGCAGAGCTCCGGGGGACTATAGCAATCAGCCCCAGCATTTT.

The rearrangement uses TRBV12-3 or TRBV12-4 and TRBJ1-4, with D possibly matching TRBD1 (5 bases). V was cut by 5 bases and J by 8 bases, with 12 bases left in between. CDR3 size: 13 residues. DNA for the CDR3: TGTGCCAGCAGTCTCGGGACCGGGGAAAAACTGTTTTTT. It yields the protein CASSLGTGEKLFF.

V is TRBV18 and J is TRBJ1-5; 7 bases align to TRBD1. This CDR3 is 16 amino acids long. Trimming at V came to 4 bases and at J to 4 bases, leaving 10 bases not matched to a gene. Germline values: CDR1 KGHSH, CDR2 LQKENI. CDR3 region: CASSRYDRVGNQPQHF. CDR3 coding DNA: TGTGCCAGCTCACGTTACGACAGGGTGGGAAATCAGCCCCAGCATTTT. The full variable domain, rest sourced from reference TRBV18 and TRBJ1-5, is NAGVMQNPRHLVRRRGQEARLRCSPMKGHSHVYWYRQLPEEGLKFMVYLQKENIIDESGMPKERFSAEFPKEGPSILRIQQVVRGDSAAYFCASSRYDRVGNQPQHFGDGTRLSIL.

This clonotype was observed at least ten times. This chain connects TRBV6-2 or TRBV6-3 to TRBJ2-1, with 9 bases that match TRBD1. Germline V gene data show CDR1 as MNHEY and CDR2 as SVGEGT. J gave up 6 bases and V 4 bases, and 4 bases lay outside the gene matches. The CDR3 runs to 14 residues. CDR3 sequence reads: CASSWGTGSNEQFF. The CDR3 nucleotides are TGTGCCAGCAGTTGGGGGACAGGGAGCAATGAGCAGTTCTTC.

Note on this clonotype: The junction departs from the called germline gene at one end, perhaps through a read error. This chain links TRBV11-2 with TRBJ2-2, with D tentatively TRBD1 or TRBD2 (5 bases each). CDR3 size: 15 residues. Germline assignment: CDR1 SGHAT and CDR2 FQNNGV. CDR3 amino acids: CASILRGANTGELFF. For the CDR3, the DNA is TGTGCCAGCATCTTAAGAGGGGCGAACACCGGGGAGCTGTTTTTT.

This clonotype has only a few counts. The genes are TRBV7-9 and TRBJ2-1, with 8 nucleotides matching TRBD1. This CDR3 contains 16 residues. Germline V CDR1 and CDR2: SEHNR, FQNEAQ (reference sequence). V lost 5 bases to trimming and J lost 5 bases; unmatched junction nucleotides: 11. The CDR3 here is CASSHLRTGMNNEQFF. The CDR3 DNA reads TGTGCCAGCAGCCATTTACGGACAGGGATGAACAATGAGCAGTTCTTC.

This clonotype was seen a handful of times. This chain links TRBV4-1 with TRBJ1-4, with TRBD1 matching over 8 bases. V gave up 2 bases and J gave up 7 bases; unmatched junction bases: 6. The CDR3 spans 15 residues. Germline lookup yields CDR1 MGHRA and CDR2 YSYEKL. CDR3 in amino acids: CASSQPDRVSEKLFF. The CDR3 coding sequence is TGCGCCAGCAGCCAACCGGACAGGGTTAGTGAAAAACTGTTTTTT.

In this sample, this clonotype turned up many times. The chain combines TRBV7-9 with TRBJ1-2; tentatively, D is TRBD1 (5 bases). The CDR3 has 15 amino acids. V lost 4 bases and J 3 bases, leaving 15 bases between the germline ends. In germline, CDR1 is SEHNR, CDR2 FQNEAQ (reference sequence). The chain's CDR3 is CASSSPGTGDYGYTF. For the CDR3, the DNA is TGTGCCAGCAGCTCACCCGGGACGGGAGACTATGGCTACACCTTC.

CDR3 protein: CASSSRSPRGYTF. CDR3 coding DNA: TGTGCCAGCAGTTCCCGCTCCCCGAGGGGCTACACCTTC. The genes are TRBV28 and TRBJ1-2; D is unclear. In germline, CDR1 is MDHEN, CDR2 SYDVKM. This CDR3 has 13 amino acids. Trimming left V 4 bases short and J 8 bases short, with 14 bases between.

This clonotype was recorded many times. The V gene is TRBV5-8, the J gene TRBJ1-1; D unresolved. V was clipped by 10 bases and J by 1 base, with 14 bases between them. The CDR3 consists of 13 residues. Looked up from germline, CDR1 is SGHTS and CDR2 is YDEGEE. DNA for the CDR3: TGTGCCCGCGGGCGGCTGCAGAACACTGAAGCTTTCTTT. Protein: CARGRLQNTEAFF.

This clonotype appeared a few times. In DNA, the CDR3 is TGTGCCAGCAGCTCCCCGGCGGGGAACACTGAAGCTTTCTTT. Translated, it gives CASSSPAGNTEAFF. This chain joins TRBV7-8 and TRBJ1-1, with D unclear. V lost 4 bases and J 1 base, leaving 10 bases between the germline ends. CDR1 SGHVS and CDR2 FQNEAQ come from the germline V gene. The CDR3 spans 14 residues.

This clonotype was detected only a few times. CDR3 protein: CSAPNGGGHNQPQHF. The CDR3 DNA reads TGCAGTGCACCCAATGGCGGGGGCCACAATCAGCCCCAGCATTTT. The J gene is TRBJ1-5, the V gene TRBV20-1, with a possible D match to TRBD1 (6 bases). In germline, CDR1 is DFQATT, CDR2 SNEGSKA (reference sequence). This CDR3 spans 15 amino acids. Trimming pared 6 bases from V and 3 bases from J, leaving 18 bases between.

This clonotype was seen more than once but under ten times. V usage is TRBV7-9 and J usage is TRBJ2-7; D is possibly TRBD1 (6 bases). Trimming pared 0 bases from V and 2 bases from J, leaving 11 bases between. This CDR3 spans 15 amino acids. From germline, CDR1 is SEHNR and CDR2 FQNEAQ (reference sequence). The CDR3 here is CASSLANRAAYEQYF. The CDR3 bases are TGTGCCAGCAGCTTAGCGAACAGGGCGGCCTACGAGCAGTACTTC.

This clonotype occurred a few times. V and J are TRBV27 and TRBJ2-1, with D maybe TRBD1 (5 bases). There are 13 residues in the CDR3. CDR1 MNHEY and CDR2 SMNVEV come from the germline V gene (reference sequence). V lost 2 bases, J lost 7 bases, and 9 bases lay in between. The CDR3 DNA follows: TGTGCCAGCAGTTTAACAGGTGGGAATGAGCAGTTCTTC. Translating it yields CASSLTGGNEQFF.

This clonotype was picked up a small number of times. The chain is built from TRBV9 and TRBJ1-2; the D gene is possibly TRBD1 (5 bases). Trimming shortened V by 2 bases and J by 2 bases, and 7 bases separated the two germline ends. Germline V gene sequence: CDR1 SGDLS, CDR2 YYNGEE. The CDR3 extends over 13 amino acids. Written as DNA, the CDR3 is TGTGCCAGCAGCGTGGGGGGGAACTATGGCTACACCTTC. Translation: CASSVGGNYGYTF.

V is TRBV29-1 and J is TRBJ2-1; 8 bases agree with TRBD2. CDR3 size: 16 residues. Trimming removed 0 bases from V and 7 bases from J; junction bases left unmatched: 11. CDR1 and CDR2 from the germline V gene are SQVTM and ANQGSEA. Written as DNA, the CDR3 is TGCAGCGTTGAAGATTGGCGGGAGGATGGAATTAATGAGCAGTTCTTC. It encodes CSVEDWREDGINEQFF.

This clonotype was observed a handful of times. The gene calls are TRBV4-3 and TRBJ2-2; 9 bases map to TRBD2. Germline CDR1 and CDR2: LGHNA and YSLEER. This CDR3 comprises 17 residues. The ends lost 0 bases at V and 3 bases at J; junction bases unmatched: 5. The CDR3 nucleotides read TGCGCCAGCAGCCAAGATGTAGCGGGGGAGTACACCGGGGAGCTGTTTTTT. Residues: CASSQDVAGEYTGELFF.

This clonotype is medium-sized in the sample. The chain has TRBV4-1 and TRBJ2-7, with 7 positions matching TRBD1. Trimming removed 1 base from V and 6 bases from J; junction bases left unmatched: 9. This CDR3 is 15 amino acids long. Looked up from germline, CDR1 is MGHRA and CDR2 is YSYEKL. CDR3 residues: CASSQGPGQRTEQYF. As DNA, the CDR3 is TGCGCCAGCAGCCAAGGTCCGGGACAGAGGACCGAGCAGTACTTC.

This clonotype occurred many times. The gene calls are TRBV12-3 or TRBV12-4 and TRBJ1-1, with D uncertain. The CDR3 covers 15 residues. Trimming removed 3 bases from V and 1 base from J, with 12 bases in between. The CDR3 nucleotides are TGTGCCAGCAGTTTCGGTTACAAGCCGAACACTGAAGCTTTCTTT. It specifies CASSFGYKPNTEAFF.

V is TRBV7-8 and J is TRBJ2-7, with TRBD1 matching 8 bases. With 3 bases clipped from V and 2 bases from J, the junction kept 6 bases outside the gene matches. The CDR3 consists of 15 residues. CDR1 and CDR2 (germline): SGHVS, FQNEAQ. Written as DNA, the CDR3 is TGTGCCAGCAGCTTTACAGGGGGGATTCCCTACGAGCAGTACTTC. Residues: CASSFTGGIPYEQYF.

This clonotype was seen ten or more times. This sequence joins TRBV20-1 and TRBJ1-1; D possibly corresponds to TRBD1 (6 bases). CDR1 DFQATT and CDR2 SNEGSKA come from the germline V gene (reference sequence). V was pared by 5 bases and J by 3 bases, with 16 bases between. There are 14 residues in the CDR3. CDR3 sequence reads: CSAAAQGAYTEAFF. The CDR3 nucleotides are TGCAGTGCTGCTGCACAGGGTGCTTACACTGAAGCTTTCTTT.